These T cell receptor beta chains were read from a single sample in a study of shared clonotypes between healthy human individuals. Data came from immunoSEQ multiplex PCR; TCRdb stores just in-frame clones and leaves some out. The table has about 1.5 million clones, 98% seen once. The sequenced sample was naive CD4+ T cells sorted from blood. The receptors were gathered from a young man in good health. Each CDR3 is given with its conserved first and last residue. Fields, in order: CDR3 DNA, CDR3 protein, J gene, clone size, V gene, D gene. A D gene is named only where the DNA matches it firmly. A clone size is listed for some rows: how often the clone was seen (once, few, many), or a class if it is expanded.

TGTGCCAGTAACACAGGACCAAGCTCCTACAATGAGCAGTTCTTC	CASNTGPSSYNEQFF	TRBJ2-1	NA	TRBV19	NA
TGTGCCAGTATCCAAAGGGGGGCGTCCACCGGGGAGCTGTTTTTT	CASIQRGASTGELFF	TRBJ2-2	NA	TRBV19	NA
TGCGCCAGCAGCTTGTATAAGCGGGAGTTAAACGAGCAGTACTTC	CASSLYKRELNEQYF	TRBJ2-7	NA	TRBV5-1	TRBD2
TGTGCCTGGAGTGTAGGTGAGGAACAGCCCCAGCATTTT	CAWSVGEEQPQHF	TRBJ1-5	NA	TRBV30	NA
TGTGCCAGCAGTTACGGGACCGGGGAGCTGTTTTTT	CASSYGTGELFF	TRBJ2-2	NA	TRBV6-5	NA
TGTGCCAGCAGGGGGACAGGGGCCCACGATGAGCAGTTCTTC	CASRGTGAHDEQFF	TRBJ2-1	NA	TRBV6-5	TRBD1
TGTGCCAGCAGCCCGGAGACAGGGTTTAACTATGGCTACACCTTC	CASSPETGFNYGYTF	TRBJ1-2	NA	TRBV7-9	TRBD1
TGTGCCACCAGCGGAATATGGAACGGGGAGCTGTTTTTT	CATSGIWNGELFF	TRBJ2-2	NA	TRBV15	NA
TGTGCCAGCAGCCCTCCGAGGCATCAGCCCCAGCATTTT	CASSPPRHQPQHF	TRBJ1-5	NA	TRBV21-1	NA
TGTGCCAGCAGCCCCATGGGGAACCAAGAGACCCAGTACTTC	CASSPMGNQETQYF	TRBJ2-5	NA	TRBV9	NA
TGTGCCAGCAGTTACCACGGTCTAGGTTCCTACGAGCAGTACTTC	CASSYHGLGSYEQYF	TRBJ2-7	NA	TRBV6-5	NA
TGTGCCACCAGCAGAGCCGGGACACGATTTTCCTACGAGCAGTACTTC	CATSRAGTRFSYEQYF	TRBJ2-7	NA	TRBV15	NA
TGTGCCAGCAGCCCGGATCTGGGTTACGAGCAGTACTTC	CASSPDLGYEQYF	TRBJ2-7	NA	TRBV21-1	NA
TGCGCCAGCAGCGCGGACCCCCCAAGCACAGATACGCAGTATTTT	CASSADPPSTDTQYF	TRBJ2-3	NA	TRBV5-1	NA
TGCGCCAGCAGCCAAGTCGAAGGGGAGACCCAGTACTTC	CASSQVEGETQYF	TRBJ2-5	NA	TRBV4-1	NA
TGTGCCAGCAGCCCCCCCGGGAGGAACACTGAAGCTTTCTTT	CASSPPGRNTEAFF	TRBJ1-1	NA	TRBV6-5	NA
TGTGCCAGCAGTTTGTTTCGGCCACAGGGCACCCATAACTATGGCTACACCTTC	CASSLFRPQGTHNYGYTF	TRBJ1-2	once	TRBV28	NA
TGTGCCTTACAGGGGGTTTCCCCCTACGAGCAGTACTTC	CALQGVSPYEQYF	TRBJ2-7	NA	TRBV30	TRBD1
TGTGCCAGCAGCGCCCGGGGAAGTGGAGGAAACACCATATATTTT	CASSARGSGGNTIYF	TRBJ1-3	NA	TRBV9	NA
TGTGCCAGCAGCTTAGGAGGGGGGGAAGATACGCAGTATTTT	CASSLGGGEDTQYF	TRBJ2-3	NA	TRBV11-3	NA
TGTGCCAGCACCATCTTGGGACAGGGGGAAAAATACGAGCAGTACTTC	CASTILGQGEKYEQYF	TRBJ2-7	once	TRBV28	TRBD1
TGTGCCAGCAGCTTAAAGAGGAGGGGAGATACGCAGTATTTT	CASSLKRRGDTQYF	TRBJ2-3	NA	TRBV7-3	NA
TGTGCCAGCGCCCCGGGGGGCGGGAGGCCTCGGGACGAGCAGTACTTC	CASAPGGGRPRDEQYF	TRBJ2-7	NA	TRBV11-2	TRBD2
TGTGCCAGCAGCGTAGGGGGACTAGCTAAAACCACTAGCACAGATACGCAGTATTTT	CASSVGGLAKTTSTDTQYF	TRBJ2-3	NA	TRBV9	TRBD2
TGTGCCAGCAGCGTAGTGCGGGAGGGTCGGACCGGGGAGCTGTTTTTT	CASSVVREGRTGELFF	TRBJ2-2	NA	TRBV9	TRBD2
TGTGCCAGCAGCCGGACAGGGGTTGAGACCCAGTACTTC	CASSRTGVETQYF	TRBJ2-5	NA	TRBV5-4	TRBD1
TGTGCCAGCAGTGACCGGTCGGCTAATGAAAAACTGTTTTTT	CASSDRSANEKLFF	TRBJ1-4	NA	TRBV6-5	NA
TGTGCCAGCAGCGGGGACAGGGGACTGTTGGCGTATGGCTACACCTTC	CASSGDRGLLAYGYTF	TRBJ1-2	NA	TRBV7-9	TRBD1
TGTGCCAGCAGCCCCACCCCAGCGATTGAGGAGATTACCGGGGAGCTGTTTTTT	CASSPTPAIEEITGELFF	TRBJ2-2	NA	TRBV13	NA
TGTGCCAGCAGACCCGGGACAAAAGAGACCCAGTACTTC	CASRPGTKETQYF	TRBJ2-5	NA	TRBV7-6	NA
TGTGCCAGCAGCTCGTGGACCGGACAGGGGGCCCTGGGGAATGAGCAGTTCTTC	CASSSWTGQGALGNEQFF	TRBJ2-1	NA	TRBV7-9	TRBD1
TGTGCCAGCTCCGCCGCCCCTAACAGGGTAAGGCAGGAAGGCTACACCTTC	CASSAAPNRVRQEGYTF	TRBJ1-2	NA	TRBV27	NA
TGCAGCGAGGGACTGACAGATACGCAGTATTTT	CSEGLTDTQYF	TRBJ2-3	NA	TRBV29-1	NA
TGTGCCAGCAGTCCCCGTGGGGCCTACGAGCAGTACTTC	CASSPRGAYEQYF	TRBJ2-7	NA	TRBV27	NA
TGTGCCAGCAGTAGGGGACAGGGTAGCAATCAGCCCCAGCATTTT	CASSRGQGSNQPQHF	TRBJ1-5	NA	TRBV27	TRBD1
TGTGCCAGCTCACCTCTCGAGCAAATATACAATGAGCAGTTCTTC	CASSPLEQIYNEQFF	TRBJ2-1	NA	TRBV18	NA
TGCGCCAGCAGCCAAGATGAAGGGGCAACCGACGAGCAGTACTTC	CASSQDEGATDEQYF	TRBJ2-7	NA	TRBV4-3	NA
TGCGCCAGCAGCTTCGGGACAGAGTACACAGATACGCAGTATTTT	CASSFGTEYTDTQYF	TRBJ2-3	NA	TRBV5-1	TRBD1
TGTGCCAGCAGCGACAGGGGTAATCAGCCCCAGCATTTT	CASSDRGNQPQHF	TRBJ1-5	NA	TRBV6-5	TRBD1
TGTGCCAGCAGCCAAGTCTCGAGGTACGAGCAGTACTTC	CASSQVSRYEQYF	TRBJ2-7	NA	TRBV14	NA
TGTGCCAGCAGCTCTAGCGGGAGGGTCGAGCAGTACTTC	CASSSSGRVEQYF	TRBJ2-7	NA	TRBV11-3	TRBD2
TGTGCCAGCACCGAAATCCCCTCTTTTGGGGCGATAACTGAAGCTTTCTTT	CASTEIPSFGAITEAFF	TRBJ1-1	once	TRBV5-5	NA
TGTGCCAGCAGCTTAGCAAGACTAGCGGGGAATCGTGGAGTTAAAGAGACCCAGTACTTC	CASSLARLAGNRGVKETQYF	TRBJ2-5	NA	TRBV7-2	TRBD2
TGTGCCAGCAGCGTAGCCTTGGGTCCATCCTACGAGCAGTACTTC	CASSVALGPSYEQYF	TRBJ2-7	NA	TRBV9	NA
TGCGCCAGCAGTGAGGGACACCGGCGAGATACGCAGTATTTT	CASSEGHRRDTQYF	TRBJ2-3	NA	TRBV10-1	NA
TGTGCCAGTAGTATAGACCCGGGGGCCAACGTCCTGACTTTC	CASSIDPGANVLTF	TRBJ2-6	NA	TRBV19	NA
TGTGCCAGCAGCAACACATTTACAGGCGGAGAGACCCAGTACTTC	CASSNTFTGGETQYF	TRBJ2-5	NA	TRBV5-5	NA
TGTGCCAGCAGCCCTGGACAGGATAGAAGCTACACCTTC	CASSPGQDRSYTF	TRBJ1-2	NA	TRBV5-4	TRBD1
TGCAGCGTAAAGAGGGGGAGGACTGATGAGACCCAGTACTTC	CSVKRGRTDETQYF	TRBJ2-5	NA	TRBV29-1	NA
TGCGCCAGCAGACCAAGCGGTCGGAGCTCCTACAATGAGCAGTTCTTC	CASRPSGRSSYNEQFF	TRBJ2-1	NA	TRBV10-2	NA
TGTGCCAGCTCACCGGTTAGGGATAGCGAGACCCAGTACTTC	CASSPVRDSETQYF	TRBJ2-5	NA	TRBV18	NA
TGTGCCAGCAGTAGACAGGGGGCTCTTGAGCCCCAGCATTTT	CASSRQGALEPQHF	TRBJ1-5	NA	TRBV6-5	TRBD1
TGTGCCAGCAGTTTAAACGGACGAAATGAGCAGTTCTTC	CASSLNGRNEQFF	TRBJ2-1	NA	TRBV28	NA
TGTGCCAGCAGCTTGTTGTATCGACGCGACCAGGACACCGGGGAGCTGTTTTTT	CASSLLYRRDQDTGELFF	TRBJ2-2	NA	TRBV5-6	NA
TGTGCCAGCAGCCAAAGGGCGACAGGTGAAGCTTTCTTT	CASSQRATGEAFF	TRBJ1-1	NA	TRBV4-2	NA